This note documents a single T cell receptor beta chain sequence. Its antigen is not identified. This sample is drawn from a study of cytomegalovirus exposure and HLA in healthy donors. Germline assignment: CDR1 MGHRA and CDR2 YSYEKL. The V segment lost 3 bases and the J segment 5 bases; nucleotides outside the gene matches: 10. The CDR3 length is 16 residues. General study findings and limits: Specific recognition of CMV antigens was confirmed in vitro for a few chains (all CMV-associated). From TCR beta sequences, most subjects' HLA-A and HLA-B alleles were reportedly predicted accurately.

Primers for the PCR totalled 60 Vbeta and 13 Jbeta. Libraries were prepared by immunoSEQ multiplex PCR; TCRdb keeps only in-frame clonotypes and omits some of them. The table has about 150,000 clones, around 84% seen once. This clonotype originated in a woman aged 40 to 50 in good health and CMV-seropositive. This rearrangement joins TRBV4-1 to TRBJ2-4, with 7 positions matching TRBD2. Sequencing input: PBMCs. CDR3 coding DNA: TGCGCCAGCAGCCACGGCGGGGGTAGCGGTCAAAACATTCAGTACTTC. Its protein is CASSHGGGSGQNIQYF.